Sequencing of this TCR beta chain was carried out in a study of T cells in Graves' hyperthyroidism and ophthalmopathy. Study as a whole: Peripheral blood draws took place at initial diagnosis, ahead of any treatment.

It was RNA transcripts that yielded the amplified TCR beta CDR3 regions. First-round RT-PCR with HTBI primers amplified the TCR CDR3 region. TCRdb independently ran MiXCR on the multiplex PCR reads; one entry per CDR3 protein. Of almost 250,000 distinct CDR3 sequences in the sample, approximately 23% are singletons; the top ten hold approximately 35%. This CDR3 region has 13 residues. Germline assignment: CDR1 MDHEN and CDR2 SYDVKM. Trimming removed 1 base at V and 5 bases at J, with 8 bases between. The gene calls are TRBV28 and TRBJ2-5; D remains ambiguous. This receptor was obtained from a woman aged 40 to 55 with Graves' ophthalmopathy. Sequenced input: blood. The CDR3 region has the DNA TGTGCCAGCAGTTTATTAGGGTGGGAGACCCAGTACTTC. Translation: CASSLLGWETQYF.